The clone carrying this T cell receptor (beta chain) showed up just once. This entry belongs to a study of blood T cell repertoires in COVID-19. Study background: T cells, B-cell-depleted T cells, or PBMCs provided the cDNA or gDNA that served as material.

Enrolled through a virtual design, the participants were between roughly 18 and 90 years of age and came from under 30 US areas. Per germline, CDR1 LGHDT and CDR2 YNNKEL (reference sequence). The length of the CDR3 is 16 residues. Germline trimming cut 1 base from V and 4 bases from J; bases unmatched to any gene: 3. Profiled with immunoSEQ multiplex PCR; TCRdb holds only in-frame clones, not every one. In the table there are about 140,000 clones, almost 85% of which are singletons. The chain employs TRBV3-1 (or the pseudogene TRBV3-2) and TRBJ2-2; 10 positions agree with TRBD2. Specimen: PBMCs or T cells enriched from blood (not recorded which). The TCR originated in a woman between 45 and 60 years old with acute COVID-19. Here the CDR3 DNA reads TGTGCCAGCAGCCAAGTACTAGCGGGACTCACCGGGGAGCTGTTTTTT. This gives the protein CASSQVLAGLTGELFF.